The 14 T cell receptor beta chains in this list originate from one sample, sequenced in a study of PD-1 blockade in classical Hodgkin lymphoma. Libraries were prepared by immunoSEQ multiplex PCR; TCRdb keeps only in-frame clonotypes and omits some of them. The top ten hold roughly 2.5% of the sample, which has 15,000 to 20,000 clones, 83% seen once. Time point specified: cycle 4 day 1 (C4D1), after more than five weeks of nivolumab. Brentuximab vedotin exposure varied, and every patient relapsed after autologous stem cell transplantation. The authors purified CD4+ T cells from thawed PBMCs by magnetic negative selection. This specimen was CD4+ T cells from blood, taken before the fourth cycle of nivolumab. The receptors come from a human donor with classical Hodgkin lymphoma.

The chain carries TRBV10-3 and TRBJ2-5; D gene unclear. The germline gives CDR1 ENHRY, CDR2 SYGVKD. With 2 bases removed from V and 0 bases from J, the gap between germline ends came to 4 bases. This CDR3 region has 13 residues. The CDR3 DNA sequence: TGTGCCATCAGTGAGACAGACCAAGAGACCCAGTACTTC. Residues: CAISETDQETQYF.

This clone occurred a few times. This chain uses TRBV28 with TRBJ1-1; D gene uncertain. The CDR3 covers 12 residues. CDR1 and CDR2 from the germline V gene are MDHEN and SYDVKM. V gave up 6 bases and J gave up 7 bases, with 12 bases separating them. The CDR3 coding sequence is TGTGCCAGCAGGGCTCCTTTTCTTGAAGCTTTCTTT. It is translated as CASRAPFLEAFF.

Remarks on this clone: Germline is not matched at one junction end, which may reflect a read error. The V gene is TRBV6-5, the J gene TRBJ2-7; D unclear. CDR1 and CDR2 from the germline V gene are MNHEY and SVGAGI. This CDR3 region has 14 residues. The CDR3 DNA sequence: TGTGCCAGCAGTTACAGATTAGGGCAGGAGCCTTCTGACTTC. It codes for CASSYRLGQEPSDF.

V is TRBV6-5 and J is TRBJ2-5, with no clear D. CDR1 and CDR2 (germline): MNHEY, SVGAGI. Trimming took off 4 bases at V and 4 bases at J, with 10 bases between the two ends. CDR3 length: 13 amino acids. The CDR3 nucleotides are TGTGCCAGCAGTTTGCTGGGAATAGAGACCCAGTACTTC. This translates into CASSLLGIETQYF.

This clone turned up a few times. The CDR3 reads CASSPLATGTDTQYF. CDR3 bases: TGTGCCAGCTCACCACTCGCGACCGGCACAGATACGCAGTATTTT. The chain has TRBV18 and TRBJ2-3; D is ambiguous. Germline assignment: CDR1 KGHSH and CDR2 LQKENI. The CDR3 has 15 amino acids. Trimming removed 1 base from V and 1 base from J, with 9 bases in between.

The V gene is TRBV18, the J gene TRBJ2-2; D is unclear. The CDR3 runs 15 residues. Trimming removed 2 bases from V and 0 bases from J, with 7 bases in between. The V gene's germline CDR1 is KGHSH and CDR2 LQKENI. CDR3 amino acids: CASSPWSTNTGELFF. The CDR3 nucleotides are TGTGCCAGCTCACCATGGTCAACGAACACCGGGGAGCTGTTTTTT.

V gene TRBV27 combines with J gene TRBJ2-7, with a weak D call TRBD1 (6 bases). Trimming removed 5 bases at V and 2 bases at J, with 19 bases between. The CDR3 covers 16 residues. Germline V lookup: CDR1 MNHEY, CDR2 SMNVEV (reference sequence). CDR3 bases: TGTGCCAGCAGTGGGGCGTGGGGACAAGAGACCTACGAGCAGTACTTC. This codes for CASSGAWGQETYEQYF.

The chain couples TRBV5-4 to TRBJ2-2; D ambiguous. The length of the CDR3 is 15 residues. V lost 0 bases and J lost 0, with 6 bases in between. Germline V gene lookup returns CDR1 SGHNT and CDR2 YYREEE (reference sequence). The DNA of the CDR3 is TGTGCCAGCAGCTTGGGGCTAACGAACACCGGGGAGCTGTTTTTT. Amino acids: CASSLGLTNTGELFF.

The CDR3 reads CASSPFTGVPGELFF. As DNA, the CDR3 is TGTGCCAGCAGCCCGTTTACAGGGGTTCCCGGGGAGCTGTTTTTT. The chain joins TRBV7-9 to TRBJ2-2; TRBD1 agrees at 7 bases. Germline-derived CDR1 and CDR2 are SEHNR and FQNEAQ (reference sequence). The CDR3 loop spans 15 amino acids. The J segment lost 6 bases and the V segment lost 5 bases, leaving 9 bases of the junction unmatched.

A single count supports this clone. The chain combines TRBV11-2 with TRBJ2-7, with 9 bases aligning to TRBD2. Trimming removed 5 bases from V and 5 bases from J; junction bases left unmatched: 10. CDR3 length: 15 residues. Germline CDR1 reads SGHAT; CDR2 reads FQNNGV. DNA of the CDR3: TGTGCCAGCAGCCAAGCTGGCGGGAGGGTCGACGAGCAGTACTTC. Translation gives CASSQAGGRVDEQYF. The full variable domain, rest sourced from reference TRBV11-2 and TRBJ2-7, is EAGVAQSPRYKIIEKRQSVAFWCNPISGHATLYWYQQILGQGPKLLIQFQNNGVVDDSQLPKDRFSAERLKGVDSTLKIQPAKLEDSAVYLCASSQAGGRVDEQYFGPGTRLTVT.

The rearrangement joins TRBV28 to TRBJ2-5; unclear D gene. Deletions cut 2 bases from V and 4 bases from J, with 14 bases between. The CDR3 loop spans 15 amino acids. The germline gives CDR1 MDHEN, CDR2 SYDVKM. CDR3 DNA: TGTGCCAGCAGTTTACCCGCGCAGGCTGGAGAGACCCAGTACTTC. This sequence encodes CASSLPAQAGETQYF.

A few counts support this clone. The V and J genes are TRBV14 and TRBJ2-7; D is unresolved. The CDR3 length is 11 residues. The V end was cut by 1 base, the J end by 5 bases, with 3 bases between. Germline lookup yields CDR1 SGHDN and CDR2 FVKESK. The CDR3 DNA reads TGTGCCAGCAGCCAAGGCAACGAGCAGTACTTC. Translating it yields CASSQGNEQYF.

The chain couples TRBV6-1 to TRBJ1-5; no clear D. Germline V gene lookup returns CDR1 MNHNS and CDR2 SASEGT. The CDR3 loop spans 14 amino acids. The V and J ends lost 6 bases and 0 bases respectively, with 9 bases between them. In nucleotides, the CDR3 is TGTGCCAGCAGGTCCGGGTATAGCAATCAGCCCCAGCATTTT. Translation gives CASRSGYSNQPQHF.

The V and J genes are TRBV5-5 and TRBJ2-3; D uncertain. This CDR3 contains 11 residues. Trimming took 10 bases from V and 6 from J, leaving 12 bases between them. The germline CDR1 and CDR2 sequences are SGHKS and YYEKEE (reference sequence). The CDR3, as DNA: TGTGCCTGCGCCCTGGGGGATACGCAGTATTTT. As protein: CACALGDTQYF. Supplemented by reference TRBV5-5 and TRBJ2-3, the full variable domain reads DAGVTQSPTHLIKTRGQQVTLRCSPISGHKSVSWYQQVLGQGPQFIFQYYEKEERGRGNFPDRFSARQFPNYSSELNVNALLLGDSALYLCACALGDTQYFGPGTRLTVL.